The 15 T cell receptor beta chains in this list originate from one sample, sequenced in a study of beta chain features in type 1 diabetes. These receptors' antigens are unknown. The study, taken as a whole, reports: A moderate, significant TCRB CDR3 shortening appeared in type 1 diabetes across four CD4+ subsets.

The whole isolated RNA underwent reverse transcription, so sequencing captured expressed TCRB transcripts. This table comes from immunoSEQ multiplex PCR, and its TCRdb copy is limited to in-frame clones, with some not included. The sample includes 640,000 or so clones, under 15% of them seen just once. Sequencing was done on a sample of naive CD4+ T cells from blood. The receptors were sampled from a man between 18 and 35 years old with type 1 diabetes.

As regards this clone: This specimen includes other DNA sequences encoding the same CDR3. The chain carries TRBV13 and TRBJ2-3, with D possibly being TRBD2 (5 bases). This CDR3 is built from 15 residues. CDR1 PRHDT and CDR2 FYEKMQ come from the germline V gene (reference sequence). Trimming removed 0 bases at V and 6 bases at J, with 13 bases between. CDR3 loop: CASSLGDRPGDTQYF. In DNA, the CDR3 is TGTGCCAGCAGCTTAGGGGACCGGCCGGGGGATACGCAGTATTTT.

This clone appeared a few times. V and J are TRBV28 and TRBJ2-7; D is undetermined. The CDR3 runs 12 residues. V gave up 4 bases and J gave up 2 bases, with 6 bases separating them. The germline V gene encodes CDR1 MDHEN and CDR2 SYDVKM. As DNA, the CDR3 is TGTGCCAGCAGTTATCGACCCTACGAGCAGTACTTC. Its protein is CASSYRPYEQYF.

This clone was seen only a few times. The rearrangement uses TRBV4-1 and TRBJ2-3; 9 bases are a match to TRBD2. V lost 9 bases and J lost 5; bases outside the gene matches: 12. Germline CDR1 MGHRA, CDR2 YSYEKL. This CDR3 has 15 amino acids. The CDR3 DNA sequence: TGCGCCAGTGGTTCCGCGGGGGGGCCCAAAGATACGCAGTATTTT. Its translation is CASGSAGGPKDTQYF.

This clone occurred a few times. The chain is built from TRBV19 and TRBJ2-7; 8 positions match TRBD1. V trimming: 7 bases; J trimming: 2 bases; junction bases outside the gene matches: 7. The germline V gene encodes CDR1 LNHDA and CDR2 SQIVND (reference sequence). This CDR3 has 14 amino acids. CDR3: CASNPTGEPYEQYF. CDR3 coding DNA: TGTGCCAGTAACCCGACAGGGGAACCCTACGAGCAGTACTTC.

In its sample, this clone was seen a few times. Here the CDR3 reads CASSLALGTGVTDTQYF. The CDR3 DNA follows: TGCGCCAGCAGCTTGGCATTGGGGACAGGTGTGACAGATACGCAGTATTTT. This chain uses TRBV5-1 with TRBJ2-3; TRBD1 matches at 8 bases. The CDR3 contains 17 residues. Per germline, CDR1 SGHRS and CDR2 YFSETQ. V lost 0 bases and J lost 3; bases outside the gene matches: 9.

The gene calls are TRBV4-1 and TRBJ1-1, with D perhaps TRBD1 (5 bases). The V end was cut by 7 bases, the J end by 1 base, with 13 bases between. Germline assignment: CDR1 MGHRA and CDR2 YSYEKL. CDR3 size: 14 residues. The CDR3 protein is CASNRRDGNTEAFF. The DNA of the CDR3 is TGCGCCAGCAACCGCCGGGACGGGAACACTGAAGCTTTCTTT.

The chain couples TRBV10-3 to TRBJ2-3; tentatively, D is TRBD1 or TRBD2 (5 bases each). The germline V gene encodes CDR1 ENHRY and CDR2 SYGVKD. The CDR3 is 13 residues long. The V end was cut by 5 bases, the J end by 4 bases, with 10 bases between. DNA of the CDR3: TGTGCCATCAGTCAAGTGGGGGCAGATACGCAGTATTTT. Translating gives CAISQVGADTQYF.

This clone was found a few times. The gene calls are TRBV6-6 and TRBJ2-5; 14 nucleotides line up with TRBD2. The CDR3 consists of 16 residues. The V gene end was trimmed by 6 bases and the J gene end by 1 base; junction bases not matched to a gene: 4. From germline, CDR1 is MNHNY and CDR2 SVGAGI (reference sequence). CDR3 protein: CASRGTSGGPQETQYF. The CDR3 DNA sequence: TGTGCCAGCAGAGGGACTAGCGGGGGTCCCCAAGAGACCCAGTACTTC.

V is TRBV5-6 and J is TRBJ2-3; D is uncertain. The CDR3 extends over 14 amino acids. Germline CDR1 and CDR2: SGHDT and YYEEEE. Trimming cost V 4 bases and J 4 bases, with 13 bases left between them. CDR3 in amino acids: CASSRTLLADTQYF. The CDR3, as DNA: TGTGCCAGCAGCAGGACCTTATTAGCAGATACGCAGTATTTT.

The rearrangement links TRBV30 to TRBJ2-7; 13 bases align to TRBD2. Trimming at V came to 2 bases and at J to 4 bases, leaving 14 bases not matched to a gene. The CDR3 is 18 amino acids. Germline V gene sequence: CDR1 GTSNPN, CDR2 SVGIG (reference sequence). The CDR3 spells CAWSRPGLAGATTYEQYF. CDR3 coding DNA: TGTGCCTGGAGTCGGCCTGGACTAGCGGGGGCGACGACATACGAGCAGTACTTC.

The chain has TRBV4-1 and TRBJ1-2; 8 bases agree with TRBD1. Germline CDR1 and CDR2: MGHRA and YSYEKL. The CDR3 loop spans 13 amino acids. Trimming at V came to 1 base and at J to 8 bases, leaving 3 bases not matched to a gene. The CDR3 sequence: CASSQVPGGGYTF. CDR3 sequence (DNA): TGCGCCAGCAGCCAAGTCCCAGGGGGCGGCTACACCTTC.

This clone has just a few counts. This CDR3 is CSVEGRRVTEAFF. The CDR3 DNA follows: TGCAGCGTTGAAGGGCGGCGGGTCACTGAAGCTTTCTTT. V and J are TRBV29-1 and TRBJ1-1; D remains unclear. The V and J ends lost 1 base and 4 bases respectively, with 10 bases between them. The CDR3 is made up of 13 amino acids. The V gene's germline CDR1 is SQVTM and CDR2 ANQGSEA.

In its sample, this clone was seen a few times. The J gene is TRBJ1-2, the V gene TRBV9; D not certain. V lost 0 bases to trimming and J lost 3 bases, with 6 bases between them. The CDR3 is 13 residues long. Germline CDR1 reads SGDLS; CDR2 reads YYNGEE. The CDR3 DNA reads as TGTGCCAGCAGCGTAGAATTGGACTATGGCTACACCTTC. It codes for CASSVELDYGYTF.

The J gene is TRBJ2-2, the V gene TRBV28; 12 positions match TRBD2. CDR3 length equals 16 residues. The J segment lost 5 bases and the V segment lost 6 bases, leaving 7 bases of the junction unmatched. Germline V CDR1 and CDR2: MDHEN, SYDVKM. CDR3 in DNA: TGTGCCAGCAGCTCACTAGCGGGGGGTGATACCGGGGAGCTGTTTTTT. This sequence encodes CASSSLAGGDTGELFF.

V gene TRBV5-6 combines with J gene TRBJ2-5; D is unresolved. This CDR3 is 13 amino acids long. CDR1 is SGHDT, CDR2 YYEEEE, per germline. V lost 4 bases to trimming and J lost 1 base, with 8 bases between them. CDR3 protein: CASSKKGQETQYF. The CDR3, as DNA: TGTGCCAGCAGCAAAAAAGGCCAAGAGACCCAGTACTTC. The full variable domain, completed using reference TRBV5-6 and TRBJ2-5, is DAGVTQSPTHLIKTRGQQVTLRCSPKSGHDTVSWYQQALGQGPQFIFQYYEEEERQRGNFPDRFSGHQFPNYSSELNVNALLLGDSALYLCASSKKGQETQYFGPGTRLLVL.